A selection of T cell receptor beta chains follows, all from one sample in a study of OX40 agonist ivuxolimab in advanced cancers. The assay was immunoSEQ multiplex PCR, and TCRdb's table has in-frame clones only and misses some. Here the sample spans 70,000 or so clones, roughly 90% being singletons. Sequenced material: CD4+ or CD8+ T cells sorted from blood, taken in a trial of the OX40 agonist ivuxolimab. Receptor source: an adult with an advanced solid tumor such as melanoma, head and neck, liver or kidney cancer. CDR3s include the opening cysteine and the closing phenylalanine or tryptophan. The order of the fields is D gene, CDR3 length, V gene, clone size, J gene, CDR3 protein, CDR3 DNA. The D gene is left open where the match is weak. Size values are once, few and many counts, or a class for expanded clones, and some rows have none.

d_call: TRBD2; cdr3_length: 15; v_call: TRBV27; clone_size: -; j_call: TRBJ2-1; cdr3_aa: CASRQGAGGVGEQFF; cdr3_nt: TGTGCCAGCAGACAGGGCGCGGGGGGTGTAGGTGAGCAGTTCTTC
d_call: TRBD1; cdr3_length: 17; v_call: TRBV15; clone_size: -; j_call: TRBJ2-1; cdr3_aa: CATSPTRRDRAYNEQFF; cdr3_nt: TGTGCCACCAGCCCTACACGCCGGGACAGGGCCTACAATGAGCAGTTCTTC
d_call: -; cdr3_length: 14; v_call: TRBV11-2; clone_size: few; j_call: TRBJ2-7; cdr3_aa: CASSLVSKGPEQYF; cdr3_nt: TGTGCCAGCAGCTTAGTGTCTAAAGGGCCCGAGCAGTACTTC
d_call: TRBD1; cdr3_length: 16; v_call: TRBV13; clone_size: -; j_call: TRBJ1-2; cdr3_aa: CASSTTEQGPNYGYTF; cdr3_nt: TGTGCCAGCAGCACAACAGAACAGGGGCCGAACTATGGCTACACCTTC
d_call: -; cdr3_length: 9; v_call: TRBV6-1; clone_size: once; j_call: TRBJ2-7; cdr3_aa: CAVAYEQYF; cdr3_nt: TGTGCCGTTGCCTACGAGCAGTACTTC
d_call: TRBD1; cdr3_length: 14; v_call: TRBV9; clone_size: -; j_call: TRBJ1-6; cdr3_aa: CASSEGQINSPLHF; cdr3_nt: TGTGCCAGCAGCGAGGGACAGATAAATTCACCCCTCCACTTT
d_call: -; cdr3_length: 12; v_call: TRBV6-4; clone_size: -; j_call: TRBJ2-3; cdr3_aa: CASSDRTDTQYF; cdr3_nt: TGTGCCAGCAGTGATCGCACAGATACGCAGTATTTT
d_call: -; cdr3_length: 11; v_call: TRBV5-1; clone_size: -; j_call: TRBJ1-1; cdr3_aa: CASSEGTEAFF; cdr3_nt: TGCGCCAGCAGCGAGGGCACTGAAGCTTTCTTT
d_call: -; cdr3_length: 15; v_call: TRBV6-5; clone_size: -; j_call: TRBJ2-5; cdr3_aa: CASRNRPGGKETQYF; cdr3_nt: TGTGCCAGCAGGAACAGGCCAGGGGGGAAAGAGACCCAGTACTTC
d_call: -; cdr3_length: 13; v_call: TRBV4-1; clone_size: -; j_call: TRBJ2-1; cdr3_aa: CASSQDLSNEQFF; cdr3_nt: TGCGCCAGCAGCCAAGATTTGAGTAATGAGCAGTTCTTC
d_call: -; cdr3_length: 15; v_call: TRBV9; clone_size: -; j_call: TRBJ2-3; cdr3_aa: CASSVGVSSTDTQYF; cdr3_nt: TGTGCCAGCAGCGTAGGAGTCAGTAGCACAGATACGCAGTATTTT
d_call: -; cdr3_length: 15; v_call: TRBV27; clone_size: once; j_call: TRBJ1-1; cdr3_aa: CASSLWDGSNTEAFF; cdr3_nt: TGTGCCAGCAGTTTATGGGACGGATCGAACACTGAAGCTTTCTTT
d_call: -; cdr3_length: 14; v_call: TRBV9; clone_size: -; j_call: TRBJ1-2; cdr3_aa: CASSVAGASGGYTF; cdr3_nt: TGTGCCAGCAGCGTAGCCGGGGCGAGTGGTGGCTACACCTTC
d_call: -; cdr3_length: 15; v_call: TRBV7-9; clone_size: -; j_call: TRBJ2-7; cdr3_aa: CASSLPGGGIYEQYF; cdr3_nt: TGTGCCAGCAGCCTCCCCGGGGGAGGTATCTACGAGCAGTACTTC
d_call: -; cdr3_length: 12; v_call: TRBV30; clone_size: once; j_call: TRBJ2-1; cdr3_aa: CAWKSSAYEQFF; cdr3_nt: TGTGCCTGGAAGTCGTCGGCTTATGAGCAGTTCTTC
d_call: -; cdr3_length: 15; v_call: TRBV10-3; clone_size: -; j_call: TRBJ2-2; cdr3_aa: CAIELGSIGTGELFF; cdr3_nt: TGTGCCATCGAATTAGGATCAATCGGCACCGGGGAGCTGTTTTTT
d_call: TRBD1; cdr3_length: 14; v_call: TRBV13; clone_size: -; j_call: TRBJ2-7; cdr3_aa: CASSRRQGAYEQYF; cdr3_nt: TGTGCCAGCAGCCGCCGACAGGGAGCCTACGAGCAGTACTTC
d_call: TRBD2; cdr3_length: 20; v_call: TRBV27; clone_size: once; j_call: TRBJ2-1; cdr3_aa: CASSLAWTSGGVSSYNEQFF; cdr3_nt: TGTGCCAGCAGTTTGGCTTGGACTAGCGGGGGGGTGAGCTCCTACAATGAGCAGTTCTTC
d_call: -; cdr3_length: 16; v_call: TRBV4-2; clone_size: -; j_call: TRBJ1-2; cdr3_aa: CASSQEVWNEASGYTF; cdr3_nt: TGTGCCAGCAGCCAAGAGGTTTGGAACGAGGCATCTGGCTACACCTTC
d_call: TRBD1; cdr3_length: 16; v_call: TRBV6-5; clone_size: large; j_call: TRBJ1-5; cdr3_aa: CASSYSTDRGGQPQHF; cdr3_nt: TGTGCCAGCAGTTACTCGACGGACAGGGGAGGTCAGCCCCAGCATTTT
d_call: TRBD2; cdr3_length: 16; v_call: TRBV19; clone_size: -; j_call: TRBJ2-3; cdr3_aa: CASSIGLAPSTDTQYF; cdr3_nt: TGTGCCAGTAGTATAGGACTAGCCCCTAGCACAGATACGCAGTATTTT
d_call: TRBD2; cdr3_length: 16; v_call: TRBV7-9; clone_size: -; j_call: TRBJ2-5; cdr3_aa: CASSLAPGGYQETQYF; cdr3_nt: TGTGCCAGCAGCTTGGCTCCGGGGGGGTACCAAGAGACCCAGTACTTC
d_call: -; cdr3_length: 15; v_call: TRBV4-1; clone_size: -; j_call: TRBJ1-2; cdr3_aa: CASSQDRDPNYGYTF; cdr3_nt: TGCGCCAGCAGCCAAGACAGGGACCCTAACTATGGCTACACCTTC
d_call: -; cdr3_length: 14; v_call: TRBV19; clone_size: -; j_call: TRBJ1-5; cdr3_aa: CASTQPRGYQPQHF; cdr3_nt: TGTGCCAGTACTCAACCGCGGGGCTATCAGCCCCAGCATTTT
d_call: -; cdr3_length: 13; v_call: TRBV2; clone_size: -; j_call: TRBJ2-7; cdr3_aa: CAARGDAYYEQYF; cdr3_nt: TGTGCCGCAAGGGGGGACGCCTACTACGAGCAGTACTTC